This T cell receptor (beta chain) was found in a study of blood T cell repertoires in COVID-19 (dated by TCRdb to 2020 to 2021). For context, the study as a whole: Samples covering the acute and convalescent phases of COVID-19 were provided by collaborators in the United States, Italy and Spain. The prospective study material was composed of cDNA or gDNA derived from T cells, B-cell-depleted T cells, or PBMCs. The dataset comprised deeply sampled blood TCRbeta repertoires from subjects exposed to, actively infected with, or recovered from COVID-19. The repertoires were released in a freely available public database meant as a resource for research on the immune response to SARS-CoV-2. Samples were obtained from the ongoing ImmuneRACE study (first 160 participants) and from 1,254 subjects provided by 6 global collaborators. A de-identified subject ID, COVID-19 status, age in years and sex were almost always included in the sample metadata. Where available, HLA class I and class II types were taken from metadata supplied by the sample provider and were not determined by assay-based typing. What the research found in general, with its limitations: The amount of clinical and demographic metadata varied by source and participant and was provided uncurated.

Comments on this clone: Its antigen is still unknown. No base qualities exist here, and no much larger clone lies one base off it.

The germline V gene (reference sequence) supplies CDR1 DFQATT and CDR2 SNEGSKA. Taken from cysteine to phenylalanine, the CDR3 has 11 residues. The entry retains the CDR3 DNA only, 33 bases that are in frame from base 1. V is pared back by 6 bases and J by 8 bases, with 13 bases lying between the germline termini. The immunoSEQ Assay, a bias-controlled multiplex PCR, was used to amplify TCRbeta CDR3 regions from genomic DNA. Per the original workflow: Nucleated cell counts per sample were estimated from amplification of reference gene primers within the assay. Sequence reads were collapsed and filtered to measure the absolute abundance of every unique TCRbeta CDR3 rearrangement. For each sample, productive Simpson clonality was calculated as the square root of Simpson's diversity index over productive rearrangements. TCRdb retrieved this table from immuneACCESS and kept in-frame rearrangements only. Not all clones are present; in checked studies, unresolved V genes account for under half, and no reason is known for the remainder. The DNA gave D and trimming, while V, J and clone size come from that table. A total of over 250,000 clones appear in this sample, approximately 89% of them only once. The ten largest clones add up to 5.3% of the sample.

In the prospective study, participants were about 18 to 100 years old, resided in about two dozen geographic areas of the United States, and were enrolled through a virtual design. Cohort assignment in the prospective study relied on participant-reported clinical history from a screening survey and a study questionnaire. ImmuneRACE Cohort 3 recovered participants were defined by two consecutive negative NP/OP PCR tests, healthcare professional clearance, or symptom resolution. Mobile phlebotomists in the prospective study collected whole blood, serum and a nasopharyngeal or oropharyngeal swab from every participant. Over an approximately 2-month period, participants in the prospective study had the option of providing additional blood draws and questionnaires. Blood samples from the prospective study were shipped frozen or at room temperature prior to DNA extraction.

The sequence was obtained from a woman in her thirties who had recovered from COVID-19. The chain is made from TRBV20-1 and TRBJ1-2; the D gene is unclear. Material: PBMCs or T cells enriched from blood (not recorded which). Here the CDR3 is given as CSALFPGGYTF. The base sequence is TGCAGTGCCCTTTTCCCAGGAGGCTACACCTTC.